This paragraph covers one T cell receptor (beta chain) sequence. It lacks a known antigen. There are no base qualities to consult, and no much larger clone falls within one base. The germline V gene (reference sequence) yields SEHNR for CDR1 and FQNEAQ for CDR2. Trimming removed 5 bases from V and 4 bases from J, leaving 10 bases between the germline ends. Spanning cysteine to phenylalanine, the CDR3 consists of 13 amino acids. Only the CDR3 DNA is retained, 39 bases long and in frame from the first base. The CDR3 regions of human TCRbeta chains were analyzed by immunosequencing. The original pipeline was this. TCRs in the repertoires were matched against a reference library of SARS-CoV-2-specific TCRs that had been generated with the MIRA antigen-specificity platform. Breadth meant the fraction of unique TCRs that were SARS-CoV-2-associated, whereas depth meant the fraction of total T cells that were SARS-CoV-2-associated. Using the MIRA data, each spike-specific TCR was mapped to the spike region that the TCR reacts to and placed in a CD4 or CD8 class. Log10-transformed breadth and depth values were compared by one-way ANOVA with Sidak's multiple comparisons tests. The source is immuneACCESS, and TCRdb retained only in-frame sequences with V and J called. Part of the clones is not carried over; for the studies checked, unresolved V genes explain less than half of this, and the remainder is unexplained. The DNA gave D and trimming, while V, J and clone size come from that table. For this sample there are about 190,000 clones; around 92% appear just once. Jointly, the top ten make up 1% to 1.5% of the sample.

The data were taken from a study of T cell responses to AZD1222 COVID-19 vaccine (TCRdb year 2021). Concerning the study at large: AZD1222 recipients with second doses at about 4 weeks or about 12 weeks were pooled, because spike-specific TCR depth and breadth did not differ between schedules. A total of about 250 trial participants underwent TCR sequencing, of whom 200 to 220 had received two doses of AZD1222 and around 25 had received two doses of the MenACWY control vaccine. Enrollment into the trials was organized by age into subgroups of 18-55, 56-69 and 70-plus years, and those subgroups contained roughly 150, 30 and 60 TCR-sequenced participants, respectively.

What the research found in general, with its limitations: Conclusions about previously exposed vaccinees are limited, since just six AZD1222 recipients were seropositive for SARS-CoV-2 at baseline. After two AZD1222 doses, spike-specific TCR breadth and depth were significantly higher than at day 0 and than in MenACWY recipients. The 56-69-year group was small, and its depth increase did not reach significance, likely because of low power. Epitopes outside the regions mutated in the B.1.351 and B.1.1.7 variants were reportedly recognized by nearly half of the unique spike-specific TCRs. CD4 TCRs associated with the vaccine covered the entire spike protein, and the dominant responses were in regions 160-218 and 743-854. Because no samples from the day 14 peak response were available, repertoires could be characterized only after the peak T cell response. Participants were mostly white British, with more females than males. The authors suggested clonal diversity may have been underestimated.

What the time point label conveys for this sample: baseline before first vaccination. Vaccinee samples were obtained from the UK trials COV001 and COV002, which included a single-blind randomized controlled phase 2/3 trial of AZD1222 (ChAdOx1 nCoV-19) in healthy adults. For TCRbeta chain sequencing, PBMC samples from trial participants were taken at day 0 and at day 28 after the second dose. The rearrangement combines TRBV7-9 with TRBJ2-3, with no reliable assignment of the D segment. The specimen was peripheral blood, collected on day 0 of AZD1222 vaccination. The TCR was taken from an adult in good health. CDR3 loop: CASSPKTADTQYF. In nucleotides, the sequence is TGTGCCAGCAGCCCTAAGACCGCAGATACGCAGTATTTT.